This T cell receptor beta chain was retrieved from a study of prognosis after radiotherapy for stage I lung cancer. Overall study findings and caveats: Compared with a median of about 9,800 beforehand, unique TCR clone counts dropped to 6,861 after stereotactic body radiation therapy.

Patients were all node-negative on CT and PET/CT, lacking prior chemotherapy, radiotherapy or other malignancies. There were 4.5 to 6 milliliters of peripheral blood drawn at each of two time points. This clonotype was recorded at least ten times. What it recognizes is unknown. From genomic DNA, TCR beta CDR3 was amplified by two-round multiplex PCR. The use of primers specific to each TRBV and TRBJ gene characterized first-round PCR. TCRdb re-derived calls from the multiplex PCR reads in MiXCR, one entry per CDR3 protein. The sample records approximately 28,000 distinct CDR3 sequences, 35% to 45% being singletons. This CDR3 has 11 residues. Per the germline V gene, CDR1 is MDHEN and CDR2 is SYDVKM. Deletions cut 8 bases from V and 11 bases from J, with 15 bases between.

The gene calls are TRBV28 and TRBJ1-1; D possibly corresponds to TRBD1 (6 bases). The clonotype was recovered from a donor over 45 with non-small cell lung cancer. The sequenced sample was PBMCs, obtained before or after stereotactic body radiation therapy (not recorded which). The CDR3 is CASFTGPVAFF. CDR3 bases: TGTGCCAGCTTCACAGGGCCGGTTGCTTTCTTT.